This passage covers 8 T cell receptor beta chains from one sample sequenced in a study of T cell responses to AZD1222 COVID-19 vaccine. Assay used: immunoSEQ multiplex PCR; TCRdb lists only in-frame clones, some missing. The profile shows around 120,000 clones, around 91% of them singletons. The source was peripheral blood, collected 28 days after the second AZD1222 dose. All receptors derive from an adult who received the AZD1222 COVID-19 vaccine.

Only one count was recorded for this clone. V is TRBV11-2 and J is TRBJ2-1; D possibly corresponds to TRBD2 (6 bases). Germline assignment: CDR1 SGHAT and CDR2 FQNNGV. Between the trimmed V and J ends, which lost 0 bases and 1 base, there was a span of 10 bases. The CDR3 totals 16 residues. As DNA, the CDR3 is TGTGCCAGCAGCTTAGACCCCGGGACTTCCTACAATGAGCAGTTCTTC. This translates into CASSLDPGTSYNEQFF.

V is TRBV18 and J is TRBJ2-1, with 9 bases aligning to TRBD1. Germline CDR1 reads KGHSH; CDR2 reads LQKENI. The length of the CDR3 is 13 residues. The junction had 4 bases not matched to a gene; V was cut back by 4 bases and J by 9 bases. DNA of the CDR3: TGTGCCAGCTCACTAGGGACAGGGACTGAGCAGTTCTTC. Amino acid sequence: CASSLGTGTEQFF.

The chain carries TRBV20-1 and TRBJ1-5; tentative D call: TRBD1 (5 bases). V was cut by 3 bases and J by 3 bases, with 9 bases left in between. This CDR3 spans 13 amino acids. Germline V gene data show CDR1 as DFQATT and CDR2 as SNEGSKA (reference sequence). The CDR3 coding sequence is TGCAGTGCTAGTGAGACAGTCAATCAGCCCCAGCATTTT. It yields the protein CSASETVNQPQHF.

This CDR3 is CATSRDLTDSGNTIYF. CDR3 in DNA: TGTGCCACCAGCAGAGATTTGACAGACTCTGGAAACACCATATATTTT. The chain combines TRBV15 with TRBJ1-3, with a tentative D call TRBD1 (5 bases). This CDR3 comprises 16 residues. V lost 0 bases and J 0 bases, leaving 9 bases between the germline ends. Germline CDR1 reads LNHNV; CDR2 reads YYDKDF (reference sequence).

This clone was detected once. This chain uses TRBV7-8 with TRBJ2-7; D might be TRBD1 (6 bases). Germline CDR1 is SGHVS and CDR2 is FQNEAQ. V was trimmed by 4 bases and J by 3 bases, leaving 13 bases between them. This CDR3 has 14 residues. CDR3 DNA sequence: TGTGCCAGCAGCTCCGGGGACACCAGCTACGAGCAGTACTTC. It is translated as CASSSGDTSYEQYF.

V gene TRBV28 combines with J gene TRBJ1-6, with D hard to call. Germline CDR1 MDHEN, CDR2 SYDVKM. The germline V and J ends were trimmed by 3 bases and 7 bases, with 19 bases remaining between them. This CDR3 contains 17 residues. Here the CDR3 reads CASSFLNLGLSNSPLHF. DNA of the CDR3: TGTGCCAGCAGTTTTCTAAACTTAGGGCTCTCGAATTCACCCCTCCACTTT.

The V call is TRBV10-3, the J call TRBJ2-3, with 7 nucleotides matching TRBD1. V shed 9 bases and J 1 base; nucleotides not matched to a gene: 7. The germline V gene has CDR1 ENHRY and CDR2 SYGVKD. The CDR3 contains 14 residues. As DNA, the CDR3 is TGTGCCATTAGAGACAGGGCGGGCACAGATACGCAGTATTTT. This translates into CAIRDRAGTDTQYF.

The chain joins TRBV11-2 to TRBJ2-1; perhaps TRBD2 as D (5 bases). The germline CDR1 and CDR2 sequences are SGHAT and FQNNGV. V gave up 1 base and J gave up 8 bases, with 9 bases separating them. This CDR3 is 13 amino acids long. This chain's CDR3 is CASSLAGYDEQFF. CDR3 nucleotide sequence: TGTGCCAGCAGCTTAGCGGGATACGATGAGCAGTTCTTC.